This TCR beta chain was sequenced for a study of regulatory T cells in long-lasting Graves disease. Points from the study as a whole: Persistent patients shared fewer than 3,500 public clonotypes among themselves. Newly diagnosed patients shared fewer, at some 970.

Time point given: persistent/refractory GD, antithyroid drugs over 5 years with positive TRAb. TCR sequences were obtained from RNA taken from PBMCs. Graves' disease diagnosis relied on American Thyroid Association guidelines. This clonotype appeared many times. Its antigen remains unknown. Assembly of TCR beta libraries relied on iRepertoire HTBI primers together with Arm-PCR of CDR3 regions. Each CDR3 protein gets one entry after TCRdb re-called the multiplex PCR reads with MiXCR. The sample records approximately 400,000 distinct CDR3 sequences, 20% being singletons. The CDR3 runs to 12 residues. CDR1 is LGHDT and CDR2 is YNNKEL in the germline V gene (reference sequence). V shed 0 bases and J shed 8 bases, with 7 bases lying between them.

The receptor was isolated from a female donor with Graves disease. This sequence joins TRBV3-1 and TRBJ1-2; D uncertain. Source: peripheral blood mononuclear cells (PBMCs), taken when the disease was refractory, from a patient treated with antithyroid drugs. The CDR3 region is CASSQDEVGYTF. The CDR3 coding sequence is TGTGCCAGCAGCCAAGACGAAGTAGGCTACACCTTC.